The 21 T cell receptor beta chains given below trace back to one sample, sequenced in a study of PD-1 blockade in classical Hodgkin lymphoma. Time point indicated: cycle 4 day 1 (C4D1), after more than 5 weeks of nivolumab. Relapses following autologous stem cell transplantation were seen in all patients, with brentuximab vedotin exposure varying. Data came from immunoSEQ multiplex PCR; TCRdb stores just in-frame clones and leaves some out. The data contain 64,000 or so clones, roughly nine tenths of them singletons. Sample: peripheral blood mononuclear cells (PBMCs), taken before the fourth cycle of nivolumab. The receptors here all came from a human donor with classical Hodgkin lymphoma.

The chain joins TRBV10-1 to TRBJ2-7; D may correspond to TRBD1 or TRBD2 (5 bases each). Trimming pared 0 bases from V and 2 bases from J, leaving 14 bases between. CDR1 and CDR2 (germline): WNHNN, SYGVQD (reference sequence). The CDR3 runs 16 residues. The CDR3 loop reads CASSESRWDGPYEQYF. In DNA, the CDR3 is TGCGCCAGCAGTGAGTCCCGGTGGGACGGCCCCTACGAGCAGTACTTC.

The chain uses TRBV30 and TRBJ2-3; TRBD2 agrees at 7 bases. Germline CDR1 GTSNPN, CDR2 SVGIG (reference sequence). The CDR3 spans 14 residues. With V trimmed by 0 bases and J by 5 bases, 5 bases remained unmatched. DNA for the CDR3: TGTGCCTGGAGTGTACGGGGGGAACAAGATACGCAGTATTTT. It encodes CAWSVRGEQDTQYF.

In its sample, this clone was seen a few times. The V and J genes are TRBV21-1 and TRBJ1-5. TRBV21-1 is a pseudogene locus. This CDR3 is built from 15 residues. In DNA form, the CDR3 reads TGTGCCAGCAGCAAAAGAGAAGCTAGCAATCAGCCCCAGCATTTT. Protein: CASSKREASNQPQHF.

V is TRBV29-1 and J is TRBJ2-1; weak D call: TRBD1 (5 bases). Per germline, CDR1 SQVTM and CDR2 ANQGSEA. There are 12 residues in the CDR3. V was cut by 4 bases and J by 5 bases, with 9 bases left in between. The chain's CDR3 is CSVARGNNEQFF. The CDR3 region has the DNA TGCAGCGTTGCTAGGGGTAACAATGAGCAGTTCTTC.

The chain employs TRBV9 and TRBJ2-5; no clear D. Germline CDR1 is SGDLS and CDR2 is YYNGEE. The CDR3 runs 13 residues. Trimming took off 0 bases at V and 3 bases at J, with 6 bases between the two ends. The chain's CDR3 is CASSVAPKETQYF. The CDR3 bases are TGTGCCAGCAGCGTAGCCCCGAAAGAGACCCAGTACTTC. The full variable domain, rest sourced from reference TRBV9 and TRBJ2-5, is DSGVTQTPKHLITATGQRVTLRCSPRSGDLSVYWYQQSLDQGLQFLIQYYNGEERAKGNILERFSAQQFPDLHSELNLSSLELGDSALYFCASSVAPKETQYFGPGTRLLVL.

The CDR3 region has the DNA TGTGCCAGCAGCTCGCTAGCGGGCTTGACTAGCACAGATACGCAGTATTTT. It specifies CASSSLAGLTSTDTQYF. V is TRBV9 and J is TRBJ2-3, with 8 bases matching TRBD2. With V trimmed by 4 bases and J by 0 bases, 10 bases remained unmatched. The CDR3 loop spans 17 amino acids. Per germline, CDR1 SGDLS and CDR2 YYNGEE.

The chain carries TRBV6-6 and TRBJ2-7; D may be TRBD1 or TRBD2 (5 bases each). The V and J ends lost 8 bases and 0 bases respectively, with 14 bases between them. The CDR3 extends over 14 amino acids. The germline V gene has CDR1 MNHNY and CDR2 SVGAGI (reference sequence). As DNA, the CDR3 is TGTGCCAGCCTGAGTATCGGGACCTCCTACGAGCAGTACTTC. It is translated as CASLSIGTSYEQYF.

The genes are TRBV9 and TRBJ2-1; 9 bases map to TRBD2. Germline lookup yields CDR1 SGDLS and CDR2 YYNGEE. The CDR3 totals 15 residues. V was pared by 0 bases and J by 8 bases, with 6 bases of the junction left unmatched. CDR3 loop: CASSVGGGGADEQFF. As DNA, the CDR3 is TGTGCCAGCAGCGTAGGAGGCGGGGGGGCCGATGAGCAGTTCTTC.

The chain links TRBV9 to TRBJ2-5; perhaps TRBD2 as D (7 bases). Germline CDR1 is SGDLS and CDR2 is YYNGEE. Trimming pared 0 bases from V and 5 bases from J, leaving 17 bases between. The CDR3 has 16 residues. The CDR3 protein is CASSVAGGGAVETQYF. The CDR3 DNA is TGTGCCAGCAGCGTAGCCGGAGGGGGGGCTGTGGAGACCCAGTACTTC.

This clone was counted only a few times. CDR3 DNA sequence: TGTGCCAGTAGCCTACTAAACACTGAAGCTTTCTTT. Translation gives CASSLLNTEAFF. The rearrangement uses TRBV19 and TRBJ1-1, with D unclear. CDR1 and CDR2 (germline): LNHDA, SQIVND (reference sequence). Trimming stripped 6 bases from V and 2 bases from J, with 7 bases between. This CDR3 is 12 amino acids long. Full variable domain (missing parts from reference TRBV19 and TRBJ1-1): DGGITQSPKYLFRKEGQNVTLSCEQNLNHDAMYWYRQDPGQGLRLIYYSQIVNDFQKGDIAEGYSVSREKKESFPLTVTSAQKNPTAFYLCASSLLNTEAFFGQGTRLTVV.

The rearrangement uses TRBV29-1 and TRBJ2-7; no clear D gene. Per germline, CDR1 SQVTM and CDR2 ANQGSEA. V lost 6 bases to trimming and J lost 2 bases, with 8 bases between them. This CDR3 contains 11 residues. The CDR3 nucleotides read TGCAGCGTGGGCAAGCCCTACGAGCAGTACTTC. Translation gives CSVGKPYEQYF.

The rearrangement joins TRBV12-1 to TRBJ2-3; the tabulated D call, TRBD1, remains unverified against the DNA. TRBV12-1 is classified as a pseudogene. This CDR3 region has 15 residues. CDR3 DNA sequence: TGTGCCAGCAGCTGGGGCCCGCCTCTTCGGGATACGCAGTATTTT. Its translation is CASSWGPPLRDTQYF.

The chain joins TRBV27 to TRBJ2-7; perhaps TRBD1 as D (7 bases). CDR1 MNHEY and CDR2 SMNVEV come from the germline V gene (reference sequence). The CDR3 extends over 13 amino acids. V lost 6 bases, J lost 7 bases, and 16 bases lay in between. CDR3 sequence: CASSLEGAWEQYF. The CDR3 nucleotides read TGTGCCAGCAGCCTGGAGGGGGCGTGGGAGCAGTACTTC.

This chain connects TRBV6-1 to TRBJ1-2, with TRBD1 as a possible D gene (5 bases). In germline, CDR1 is MNHNS, CDR2 SASEGT. Trimming shortened V by 2 bases and J by 1 base, and 14 bases separated the two germline ends. CDR3 size: 16 residues. CDR3 DNA: TGTGCCAGCAGTGAACCTGGCAGGGCGAATAACTATGGCTACACCTTC. Translation gives CASSEPGRANNYGYTF.

This clone showed up just once. The rearrangement links TRBV5-1 to TRBJ1-1; the D is unclear. The CDR3 extends over 13 amino acids. Germline V gene lookup returns CDR1 SGHRS and CDR2 YFSETQ. The V gene lost 4 bases and the J gene lost 1 base, with 8 bases spanning the gap. The CDR3 region is CASSIDKNTEAFF. DNA for the CDR3: TGCGCCAGCAGCATTGACAAGAACACTGAAGCTTTCTTT.

This clone came up once. The gene calls are TRBV28 and TRBJ1-5, with 10 bases matching TRBD1. This CDR3 spans 12 amino acids. Looked up from germline, CDR1 is MDHEN and CDR2 is SYDVKM. V gave up 10 bases and J gave up 12 bases; unmatched junction bases: 9. The CDR3 here is CATWTGGAFQHF. The CDR3 nucleotides are TGTGCCACGTGGACAGGGGGTGCCTTCCAGCATTTT.

The V and J genes are TRBV4-1 and TRBJ1-2; D gene uncertain. The CDR3 contains 15 residues. Deletions cut 6 bases from V and 6 bases from J, with 20 bases between. Germline-derived CDR1 and CDR2 are MGHRA and YSYEKL. The CDR3 protein is CASSNEEREANGYTF. In DNA form, the CDR3 reads TGCGCCAGCAGTAACGAGGAGCGGGAGGCGAATGGCTACACCTTC.

This clone was detected once. J is TRBJ2-7 and V is TRBV5-8; D may correspond to TRBD1 or TRBD2 (5 bases each). There are 12 residues in the CDR3. Trimming shortened V by 2 bases and J by 6 bases, and 9 bases separated the two germline ends. Germline V gene data show CDR1 as SGHTS and CDR2 as YDEGEE. CDR3 residues: CASSFGTSEQYF. The CDR3 region has the DNA TGTGCCAGCAGCTTTGGGACCAGCGAGCAGTACTTC. Combining the CDR3 with reference TRBV5-8 and TRBJ2-7 gives the whole variable domain EAGVTQSPTHLIKTRGQQATLRCSPISGHTSVYWYQQALGLGLQFLLWYDEGEERNRGNFPPRFSGRQFPNYSSELNVNALELEDSALYLCASSFGTSEQYFGPGTRLTVT.

The genes are TRBV13 and TRBJ2-2, with D perhaps being TRBD1 or TRBD2 (6 bases each). Germline-derived CDR1 and CDR2 are PRHDT and FYEKMQ (reference sequence). The ends were cut back, 3 bases at V and 3 bases at J, with 14 bases in the middle. CDR3 length equals 16 residues. The CDR3: CASSLVGGLDTGELFF. The CDR3 region has the DNA TGTGCCAGCAGCTTGGTCGGGGGCCTTGACACCGGGGAGCTGTTTTTT.

In this sample, this clone turned up once. V usage is TRBV2 and J usage is TRBJ1-1, with D perhaps TRBD1 (5 bases). This CDR3 contains 13 residues. V was shortened by 8 bases and J by 0 bases, with 10 bases between the two germline ends. Germline V gives CDR1 SNHLY, CDR2 FYNNEI. The CDR3 protein is CASQLGVNTEAFF. CDR3 bases: TGTGCCAGCCAGTTGGGGGTGAACACTGAAGCTTTCTTT.

The gene calls are TRBV10-1 and TRBJ2-1; D perhaps matches TRBD2 (6 bases). The CDR3 extends over 14 amino acids. V gave up 0 bases and J gave up 8 bases, with 11 bases separating them. Germline values: CDR1 WNHNN, CDR2 SYGVQD (reference sequence). The CDR3: CASSESTRDYEQFF. The CDR3 DNA is TGCGCCAGCAGTGAGTCGACTAGGGACTATGAGCAGTTCTTC.